What follows are 25 T cell receptor beta chains derived from one specimen sequenced in a study of a mutant IDH1 vaccine in newly diagnosed glioma. Libraries were prepared by immunoSEQ multiplex PCR; TCRdb keeps only in-frame clonotypes and omits some of them. The data contain tens of thousands of clones, approximately 79% of them singletons. These receptors' targets are unknown. Time point indicated: week 11, during vaccination. Every vaccine dose comprised 300 ug of mutant IDH1 20-mer peptide plus topical imiquimod. The material was PBMCs, obtained from a glioma patient whose treatment included an IDH1 peptide vaccine. These receptors came from a middle-aged man with glioma.

V gene TRBV4-2 combines with J gene TRBJ2-2; tentatively, D is TRBD2 (5 bases). Looked up from germline, CDR1 is LGHNA and CDR2 is YNFKEQ. The CDR3 runs to 18 residues. V lost 0 bases to trimming and J lost 5 bases, with 19 bases between them. DNA for the CDR3: TGTGCCAGCAGCCAAGACAGTCAGCTAGCATCCCCAACCGGGGAGCTGTTTTTT. As protein: CASSQDSQLASPTGELFF.

This chain connects TRBV9 to TRBJ1-3; no clear D. CDR3 length equals 13 residues. CDR1 is SGDLS, CDR2 YYNGEE, per germline. Between the trimmed V and J ends, which lost 5 bases and 0 bases, there was a span of 6 bases. The CDR3 coding sequence is TGTGCCAGCAGGCCGAGCTCTGGAAACACCATATATTTT. Protein sequence: CASRPSSGNTIYF. The full variable domain, completed using reference TRBV9 and TRBJ1-3, is DSGVTQTPKHLITATGQRVTLRCSPRSGDLSVYWYQQSLDQGLQFLIQYYNGEERAKGNILERFSAQQFPDLHSELNLSSLELGDSALYFCASRPSSGNTIYFGEGSWLTVV.

CDR3 residues: CASSPAADTQYF. The CDR3 DNA reads as TGTGCCAGCAGCCCAGCGGCAGATACGCAGTATTTT. This chain uses TRBV6-6 with TRBJ2-3, with a tentative D call TRBD2 (5 bases). V was shortened by 6 bases and J by 4 bases, with 8 bases between the two germline ends. This CDR3 spans 12 amino acids. Germline V CDR1 and CDR2: MNHNY, SVGAGI (reference sequence).

V gene TRBV10-2 combines with J gene TRBJ2-7; unclear D gene. V was clipped by 3 bases and J by 4 bases, with 10 bases between them. From germline, CDR1 is WSHSY and CDR2 SAAADI. This CDR3 comprises 13 residues. CDR3 amino acids: CASSEGAEYEQYV. The CDR3 DNA reads TGCGCCAGCAGTGAAGGCGCCGAATACGAGCAGTACGTC.

The chain combines TRBV4-1 with TRBJ2-3; 7 bases line up with TRBD2. CDR3 length: 16 amino acids. CDR1 is MGHRA, CDR2 YSYEKL, per germline. V was pared by 2 bases and J by 2 bases, with 7 bases of the junction left unmatched. The CDR3 DNA is TGCGCCAGCAGCCAACCACTAGCGTTCAACACAGATACGCAGTATTTT. Its translation: CASSQPLAFNTDTQYF.

This rearrangement joins TRBV7-2 to TRBJ2-7; D is uncertain. CDR1 is SGHTA, CDR2 FQGNSA, per germline. V was trimmed by 1 base and J by 2 bases, leaving 9 bases between them. The CDR3 extends over 14 amino acids. The CDR3 DNA sequence: TGTGCCAGCAGCTTAGGTTTCGATACCTACGAGCAGTACGTC. Its protein is CASSLGFDTYEQYV.

The chain carries TRBV11-2 and TRBJ2-3, with D perhaps TRBD2 (7 bases). From germline, CDR1 is SGHAT and CDR2 FQNNGV. This CDR3 is built from 15 residues. V lost 3 bases and J lost 6, with 16 bases in between. The CDR3 DNA reads TGTGCCAGCAGCTTCCGAGGGAGGGGGGTTGATACGCAGTATTTT. This codes for CASSFRGRGVDTQYF.

V is TRBV29-1 and J is TRBJ2-1; D uncertain. Germline assignment: CDR1 SQVTM and CDR2 ANQGSEA. The CDR3 is made up of 12 amino acids. V lost 7 bases to trimming and J lost 3 bases, with 10 bases between them. CDR3 residues: CSADLDYNEQFF. Here the CDR3 DNA reads TGCAGCGCAGACCTGGACTACAATGAGCAGTTCTTC.

This clone was counted a few times. The chain couples TRBV19 to TRBJ1-5; D possibly corresponds to TRBD1 (6 bases). Germline V gene data show CDR1 as LNHDA and CDR2 as SQIVND (reference sequence). Trimming took off 5 bases at V and 7 bases at J, with 15 bases between the two ends. The CDR3 contains 14 residues. In DNA, the CDR3 is TGTGCCAGTAGTTTCTCATCGGACAGCCAGCCCCAGCATTTT. Translated: CASSFSSDSQPQHF.

This chain joins TRBV5-1 and TRBJ2-2; D call uncertain. The CDR3 is 13 amino acids. Germline values: CDR1 SGHRS, CDR2 YFSETQ. V was clipped by 7 bases and J by 7 bases, with 14 bases between them. The CDR3, as DNA: TGCGCCAGCTCCCCCAGGATAAGCGGGGAGCTGTTTTTT. Encoded protein: CASSPRISGELFF.

This chain uses TRBV6-5 with TRBJ2-3; 10 bases are a match to TRBD1. Germline V gene data show CDR1 as MNHEY and CDR2 as SVGAGI. The CDR3 totals 15 residues. V trimming: 6 bases; J trimming: 5 bases; junction bases outside the gene matches: 8. CDR3 coding DNA: TGTGCCAGCAGAGGCGACAGGGGGCAATTAGATACGCAGTATTTT. Its translation is CASRGDRGQLDTQYF.

V usage is TRBV5-6 and J usage is TRBJ2-7, with D perhaps TRBD2 (5 bases). Germline V CDR1 and CDR2: SGHDT, YYEEEE. V lost 3 bases and J 6 bases, leaving 13 bases between the germline ends. The CDR3 spans 13 residues. CDR3 protein: CASSSLVGGEQYV. The CDR3 DNA follows: TGTGCCAGCAGCTCCCTGGTAGGAGGCGAGCAGTACGTC.

The chain links TRBV4-1 to TRBJ2-2, with 9 bases aligning to TRBD1. The length of the CDR3 is 16 residues. Per germline, CDR1 MGHRA and CDR2 YSYEKL. After removal of 6 bases from V and 3 bases from J, the junction contained 8 bases not matched to a gene. Written as DNA, the CDR3 is TGCGCCAGCAGTCCCTACAGGGGGCGTGACACCGGGGAGCTGTTTTTT. It encodes CASSPYRGRDTGELFF.

The chain is built from TRBV2 and TRBJ2-7, with D perhaps matching TRBD2 (6 bases). The V end was cut by 6 bases, the J end by 7 bases, with 10 bases between. Germline lookup yields CDR1 SNHLY and CDR2 FYNNEI. This CDR3 is 11 amino acids long. CDR3 nucleotide sequence: TGTGCCAGCAGCGGGGAGGTTGAGCAGTACTTC. This codes for CASSGEVEQYF.

This chain uses TRBV2 with TRBJ2-7; TRBD2 aligns across 12 bases. CDR1 SNHLY and CDR2 FYNNEI come from the germline V gene. The CDR3 is 14 amino acids. Trimming took 7 bases from V and 4 from J; bases not matched to a gene: 5. In DNA form, the CDR3 reads TGTGCCAGCACCGACCTAGCGGGAGGGTACGAGCAGTACTTC. Translating it yields CASTDLAGGYEQYF.

The gene calls are TRBV6-5 and TRBJ2-7; D is undetermined. Germline V gene lookup returns CDR1 MNHEY and CDR2 SVGAGI. This CDR3 is 13 amino acids long. Trimming stripped 6 bases from V and 4 bases from J, with 13 bases between. The CDR3 DNA reads TGTGCCAGCAGACCTCGGATTGGTTACGAGCAGTACTTC. Encoded protein: CASRPRIGYEQYF.

This clone was observed a single time. The chain uses TRBV4-2 and TRBJ2-4; D call uncertain. Trimming cost V 3 bases and J 9 bases, with 18 bases left between them. The CDR3 has 15 residues. From germline, CDR1 is LGHNA and CDR2 YNFKEQ. Here the CDR3 DNA reads TGTGCCAGCAGCCATTTTAGGTCGACCACGGGCATTCAGTACTTC. Protein product: CASSHFRSTTGIQYF.

The chain employs TRBV4-3 and TRBJ1-3; D possibly corresponds to TRBD1 (6 bases). Germline CDR1 LGHNA, CDR2 YSLEER. V gave up 1 base and J gave up 2 bases, with 9 bases separating them. This CDR3 contains 15 residues. As DNA, the CDR3 is TGCGCCAGCAGCCAAGGAGGGGGGCCTGGAAACACCATATATTTT. Amino acids: CASSQGGGPGNTIYF.

This sequence joins TRBV14 and TRBJ2-1; no clear D gene. In germline, CDR1 is SGHDN, CDR2 FVKESK. The CDR3 length is 12 residues. The V gene lost 6 bases and the J gene lost 9 bases, with 12 bases spanning the gap. CDR3 DNA: TGTGCCAGCAGTCGCTCTAGAACTGAGCAGTTCTTC. Its protein is CASSRSRTEQFF.

This chain links TRBV11-2 with TRBJ1-1; D is undetermined. The germline V and J ends were trimmed by 4 bases and 0 bases, with 12 bases remaining between them. Germline CDR1 reads SGHAT; CDR2 reads FQNNGV. This CDR3 is 15 amino acids long. For the CDR3, the DNA is TGTGCCAGCAGCTCCGCTGGCCAGATGAACACTGAAGCTTTCTTT. It translates to CASSSAGQMNTEAFF.

This clone was seen a handful of times. The chain recombines TRBV5-4 with TRBJ2-7; 10 nucleotides align to TRBD2. Germline CDR1 and CDR2: SGHNT and YYREEE (reference sequence). This CDR3 spans 15 amino acids. V gave up 4 bases and J gave up 4 bases; unmatched junction bases: 8. In nucleotides, the CDR3 is TGTGCCAGCAGCGGGGGGGCTAGCGGGAGTTACGAGCAGTACTTC. Translating it yields CASSGGASGSYEQYF.

This rearrangement joins TRBV10-1 to TRBJ2-5; D is uncertain. The CDR3 extends over 14 amino acids. The germline V gene encodes CDR1 WNHNN and CDR2 SYGVQD (reference sequence). The germline V and J ends were trimmed by 2 bases and 2 bases, with 9 bases remaining between them. CDR3 DNA sequence: TGCGCCAGCAGTGAGCTGCAGAAACAAGAGACCCAGTACTTC. It codes for CASSELQKQETQYF.

The J gene is TRBJ2-5, the V gene TRBV19; 13 bases line up with TRBD2. CDR1 and CDR2 (germline): LNHDA, SQIVND (reference sequence). CDR3 size: 16 residues. V lost 9 bases to trimming and J lost 7 bases; unmatched junction nucleotides: 14. The CDR3 DNA follows: TGTGCCAGCCAACGGACTAGCGGGAGTCGAAGGGGGACCCAGTACTTC. Translated: CASQRTSGSRRGTQYF. Full variable domain (missing parts from reference TRBV19 and TRBJ2-5): DGGITQSPKYLFRKEGQNVTLSCEQNLNHDAMYWYRQDPGQGLRLIYYSQIVNDFQKGDIAEGYSVSREKKESFPLTVTSAQKNPTAFYLCASQRTSGSRRGTQYFGPGTRLLVL.

The chain links TRBV6-5 to TRBJ1-2; the D gene is possibly TRBD1 (5 bases). The V and J ends lost 6 bases and 5 bases respectively, with 16 bases between them. The germline CDR1 and CDR2 sequences are MNHEY and SVGAGI. This CDR3 region has 14 residues. The chain's CDR3 is CASSSDSRNYGYTF. The CDR3 coding sequence is TGTGCCAGCAGCTCAGACAGTAGAAATTATGGCTACACCTTC.

This clone showed up just a few times. The chain couples TRBV5-1 to TRBJ1-1; a possible D gene is TRBD1 (6 bases). This CDR3 has 16 amino acids. In germline, CDR1 is SGHRS, CDR2 YFSETQ. V shed 0 bases and J shed 4 bases, with 16 bases lying between them. CDR3 sequence: CASSLGLSRGGTEAFF. CDR3 DNA sequence: TGCGCCAGCAGCTTGGGCCTTTCCAGGGGAGGCACTGAAGCTTTCTTT.